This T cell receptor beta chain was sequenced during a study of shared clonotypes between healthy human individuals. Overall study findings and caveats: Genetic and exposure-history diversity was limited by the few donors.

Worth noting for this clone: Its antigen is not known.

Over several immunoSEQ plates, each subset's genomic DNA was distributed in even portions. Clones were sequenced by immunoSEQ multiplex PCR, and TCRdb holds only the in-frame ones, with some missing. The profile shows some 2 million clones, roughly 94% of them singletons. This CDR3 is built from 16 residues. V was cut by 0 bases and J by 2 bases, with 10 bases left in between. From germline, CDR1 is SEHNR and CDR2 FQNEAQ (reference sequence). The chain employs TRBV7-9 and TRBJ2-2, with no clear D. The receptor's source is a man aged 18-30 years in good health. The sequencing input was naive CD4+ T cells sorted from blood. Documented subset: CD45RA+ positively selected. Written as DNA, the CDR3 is TGTGCCAGCAGCTTAGCAGCCCACCCCAACACCGGGGAGCTGTTTTTT. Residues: CASSLAAHPNTGELFF.